This TCR beta chain was captured by sequencing in a study of cytomegalovirus exposure and HLA in healthy donors. Turning to the study itself: Unique TCRs from HLA-typed donors, roughly 89 million of them, were held in an early data release.

Study-level points and caveats: Many donors carried some public TCRs, although rarity characterized most TCR sequences.

On this clone itself: Its target is not known.

PCR was performed using 60 Vbeta and 13 Jbeta primers. Only in-frame clones appear in the TCRdb table, and some are missing; sequencing was by immunoSEQ multiplex PCR. The repertoire holds roughly 120,000 clones, with 76% as singletons. J lost 13 bases, V lost 6 bases, and 8 bases had no gene match. The CDR3 is 11 amino acids. The V gene's germline CDR1 is DFQATT and CDR2 SNEGSKA (reference sequence). Sequenced sample: PBMCs. The V call is TRBV20-1, the J call TRBJ1-1; 10 bases map to TRBD1. The sequence was obtained from a man aged 50-59 years in good health and CMV-seronegative. The CDR3 spells CSARDRGPIFF. Written as DNA, the CDR3 is TGCAGTGCAAGGGACAGGGGCCCAATTTTCTTT.